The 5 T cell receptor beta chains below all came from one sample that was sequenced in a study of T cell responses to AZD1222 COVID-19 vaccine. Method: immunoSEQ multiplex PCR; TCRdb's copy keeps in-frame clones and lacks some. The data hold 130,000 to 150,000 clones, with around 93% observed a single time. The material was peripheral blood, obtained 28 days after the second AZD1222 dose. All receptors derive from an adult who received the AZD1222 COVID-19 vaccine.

CDR3 region: CASSLAGTGANSPLHF. For the CDR3, the DNA is TGTGCCAGCAGCTTAGCAGGGACAGGTGCGAATTCACCCCTCCACTTT. V and J are TRBV7-2 and TRBJ1-6, with 8 bases lining up with TRBD1. Trimming removed 0 bases from V and 7 bases from J; junction bases left unmatched: 5. The CDR3 covers 16 residues. CDR1 and CDR2 from the germline V gene are SGHTA and FQGNSA. The full variable domain, its missing parts supplied by reference TRBV7-2 and TRBJ1-6, is GAGVSQSPSNKVTEKGKDVELRCDPISGHTALYWYRQSLGQGLEFLIYFQGNSAPDKSGLPSDRFSAERTGGSVSTLTIQRTQQEDSAVYLCASSLAGTGANSPLHFGNGTRLTVT.

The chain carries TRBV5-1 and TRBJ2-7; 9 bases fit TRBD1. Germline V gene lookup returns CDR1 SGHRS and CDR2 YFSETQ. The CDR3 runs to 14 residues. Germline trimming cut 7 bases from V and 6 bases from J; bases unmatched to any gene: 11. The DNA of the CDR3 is TGCGCCAGCGGAAACCGGGACAGGGACTTCGAGCAGTACTTC. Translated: CASGNRDRDFEQYF. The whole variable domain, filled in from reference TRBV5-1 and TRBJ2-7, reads KAGVTQTPRYLIKTRGQQVTLSCSPISGHRSVSWYQQTPGQGLQFLFEYFSETQRNKGNFPGRFSGRQFSNSRSEMNVSTLELGDSALYLCASGNRDRDFEQYFGPGTRLTVT.

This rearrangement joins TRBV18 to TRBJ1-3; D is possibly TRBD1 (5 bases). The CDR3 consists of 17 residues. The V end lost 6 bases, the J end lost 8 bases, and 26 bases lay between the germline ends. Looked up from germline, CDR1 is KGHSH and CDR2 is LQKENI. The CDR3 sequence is CASSLASDTLTGHTIYF. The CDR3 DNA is TGTGCCAGCTCCCTGGCCTCGGACACTCTAACCGGACACACCATATATTTT. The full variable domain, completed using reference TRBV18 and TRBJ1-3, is NAGVMQNPRHLVRRRGQEARLRCSPMKGHSHVYWYRQLPEEGLKFMVYLQKENIIDESGMPKERFSAEFPKEGPSILRIQQVVRGDSAAYFCASSLASDTLTGHTIYFGEGSWLTVV.

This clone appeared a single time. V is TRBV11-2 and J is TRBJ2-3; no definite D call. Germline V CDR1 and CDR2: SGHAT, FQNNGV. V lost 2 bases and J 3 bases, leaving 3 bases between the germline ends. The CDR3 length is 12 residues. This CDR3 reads CASSLITDTQYF. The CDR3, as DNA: TGTGCCAGCAGCTTAATAACAGATACGCAGTATTTT.

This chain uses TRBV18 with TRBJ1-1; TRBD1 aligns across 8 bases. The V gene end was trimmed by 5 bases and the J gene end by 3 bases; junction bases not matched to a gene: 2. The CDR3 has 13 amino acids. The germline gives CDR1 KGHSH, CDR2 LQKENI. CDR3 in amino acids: CASSTTGDTEAFF. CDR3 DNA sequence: TGTGCCAGCTCAACGACAGGGGACACTGAAGCTTTCTTT.